The 6 T cell receptor beta chains below come from one sample, sequenced in a study of a mutant IDH1 vaccine in newly diagnosed glioma. TCRdb's table, derived via immunoSEQ multiplex PCR, lists solely in-frame clones and lacks some. The data contain nearly 70,000 clones, 79% of them singletons. As to time point: baseline, week 1 (first vaccination visit). Noted treatment: pre-vaccination baseline after standard-of-care therapy. Here the sequenced sample was PBMCs, taken from a glioma patient treated with radiotherapy, temozolomide or both. The receptors here all came from a man aged 50 to 60 with glioma.

The chain employs TRBV6-5 and TRBJ1-1, with unresolved D. The CDR3 is made up of 15 amino acids. With 6 bases removed from V and 0 bases from J, the gap between germline ends came to 14 bases. Per the germline V gene, CDR1 is MNHEY and CDR2 is SVGAGI. The CDR3 reads CASSTRTGLNTEAFF. CDR3 nucleotide sequence: TGTGCCAGCAGCACGCGGACGGGATTGAACACTGAAGCTTTCTTT.

This rearrangement joins TRBV11-2 to TRBJ1-2, with 9 bases matching TRBD1. The CDR3 runs 13 residues. The germline V gene has CDR1 SGHAT and CDR2 FQNNGV. Trimming at V came to 1 base and at J to 7 bases, leaving 1 base not matched to a gene. CDR3 coding DNA: TGTGCCAGCAGCTTAGGGGACAGGGTTGGCTACACCTTC. Residues: CASSLGDRVGYTF. The full variable domain, rest sourced from reference TRBV11-2 and TRBJ1-2, is EAGVAQSPRYKIIEKRQSVAFWCNPISGHATLYWYQQILGQGPKLLIQFQNNGVVDDSQLPKDRFSAERLKGVDSTLKIQPAKLEDSAVYLCASSLGDRVGYTFGSGTRLTVV.

This chain connects TRBV15 to TRBJ1-1, with TRBD1 identical over 8 bases. Germline V gives CDR1 LNHNV, CDR2 YYDKDF (reference sequence). Trimming cost V 0 bases and J 4 bases; bases outside gene matches: 1. The CDR3 contains 14 residues. CDR3 nucleotide sequence: TGTGCCACCAGCAGAGATACAGGGGGCACTGAAGCTTTCTTT. Amino acid sequence: CATSRDTGGTEAFF.

The V and J genes are TRBV30 and TRBJ2-1, with 12 positions matching TRBD2. This CDR3 has 15 amino acids. The ends lost 4 bases at V and 3 bases at J; junction bases unmatched: 4. CDR1 and CDR2 (germline): GTSNPN, SVGIG (reference sequence). This CDR3 reads CAWTKTSGGYNEQFF. The CDR3 DNA reads as TGTGCCTGGACCAAGACTAGCGGGGGCTACAATGAGCAGTTCTTC.

This chain connects TRBV5-1 to TRBJ2-7; D might be TRBD2 (5 bases). The germline V gene has CDR1 SGHRS and CDR2 YFSETQ. V was trimmed by 4 bases and J by 3 bases, leaving 8 bases between them. The CDR3 covers 12 residues. CDR3 region: CASSARDYEQYF. CDR3 coding DNA: TGCGCCAGCAGCGCACGGGACTACGAGCAGTACTTC.

The rearrangement uses TRBV5-1 and TRBJ1-1; D uncertain. This CDR3 region has 17 residues. V lost 3 bases and J lost 6, with 24 bases in between. CDR1 and CDR2 (germline): SGHRS, YFSETQ. The CDR3 loop is CASSSREISTPDAEAFF. As DNA, the CDR3 is TGCGCCAGCAGCTCCCGGGAGATCTCTACACCGGATGCTGAAGCTTTCTTT.